These 21 T cell receptor beta chains originate from one sample sequenced in a study of cytomegalovirus exposure and HLA in healthy donors. PCR amplification relied on 60 Vbeta primers (plus 13 Jbeta primers). The assay was immunoSEQ multiplex PCR, and TCRdb's table has in-frame clones only and misses some. The sample records around 190,000 clones, roughly 80% being singletons. What was sequenced was PBMCs. Source of these receptors: a woman younger than 35 in good health and CMV-seronegative.

This chain joins TRBV7-9 and TRBJ1-2; the D gene is possibly TRBD1 (6 bases). The CDR3 covers 19 residues. Trimming stripped 2 bases from V and 1 base from J, with 23 bases between. Germline assignment: CDR1 SEHNR and CDR2 FQNEAQ (reference sequence). The CDR3 DNA reads TGTGCCAGCAGCTTACCCGCCGATCCCGGGACACACAATAACTATGGCTACACCTTC. The encoded protein is CASSLPADPGTHNNYGYTF.

This clone was found once. V usage is TRBV20-1 and J usage is TRBJ1-2; no definite D call. The CDR3 extends over 11 amino acids. The germline V gene encodes CDR1 DFQATT and CDR2 SNEGSKA (reference sequence). The germline V and J ends were trimmed by 6 bases and 11 bases, with 16 bases remaining between them. CDR3 DNA sequence: TGCAGTGCCCCGGGATCAAAGGTGTACACCTTC. Translation gives CSAPGSKVYTF.

This clone was picked up a small number of times. The chain has TRBV7-8 and TRBJ1-1, with D tentatively TRBD1 (6 bases). CDR3 length equals 14 residues. Deletions cut 3 bases from V and 2 bases from J, with 10 bases between. The germline gives CDR1 SGHVS, CDR2 FQNEAQ. CDR3 sequence: CASSFPQGNTEAFF. The CDR3 DNA follows: TGTGCCAGCAGCTTCCCACAGGGAAACACTGAAGCTTTCTTT. The full variable domain, completed using reference TRBV7-8 and TRBJ1-1, is GAGVSQSPRYKVAKRGQDVALRCDPISGHVSLFWYQQALGQGPEFLTYFQNEAQLDKSGLPSDRFFAERPEGSVSTLKIQRTQQEDSAVYLCASSFPQGNTEAFFGQGTRLTVV.

Only a few counts were recorded for this clone. The chain links TRBV5-1 to TRBJ1-2; TRBD1 matches at 8 bases. Trimming at V came to 4 bases and at J to 4 bases, leaving 12 bases not matched to a gene. CDR1 SGHRS and CDR2 YFSETQ come from the germline V gene. The CDR3 runs to 16 residues. In nucleotides, the CDR3 is TGCGCCAGCAGCCAGAAGGCCGGGACAGGCCTCTATGGCTACACCTTC. Protein sequence: CASSQKAGTGLYGYTF. Using reference TRBV5-1 and TRBJ1-2 for the parts outside the CDR3, the full variable domain is KAGVTQTPRYLIKTRGQQVTLSCSPISGHRSVSWYQQTPGQGLQFLFEYFSETQRNKGNFPGRFSGRQFSNSRSEMNVSTLELGDSALYLCASSQKAGTGLYGYTFGSGTRLTVV.

This chain uses TRBV28 with TRBJ1-1; 8 positions match TRBD1. The CDR3 covers 14 residues. With 6 bases clipped from V and 4 bases from J, the junction kept 7 bases outside the gene matches. Germline CDR1 is MDHEN and CDR2 is SYDVKM. The CDR3 region is CASSSAGGFTEAFF. The DNA for the CDR3 is TGTGCCAGCAGCTCGGCAGGGGGCTTCACTGAAGCTTTCTTT.

Written as DNA, the CDR3 is TGTGCCAGCAGCCCGCGAAGGACAGACTATGGCTACACCTTC. Its protein is CASSPRRTDYGYTF. The V gene is TRBV7-8, the J gene TRBJ1-2; the D gene is possibly TRBD1 (6 bases). This CDR3 contains 14 residues. V was pared by 5 bases and J by 3 bases, with 13 bases between. The germline V gene has CDR1 SGHVS and CDR2 FQNEAQ.

The chain combines TRBV25-1 with TRBJ2-1, with 7 bases fitting TRBD2. Germline assignment: CDR1 MGHDK and CDR2 SYGVNS. The CDR3 runs to 18 residues. After removal of 6 bases from V and 4 bases from J, the junction contained 18 bases not matched to a gene. CDR3 loop: CASSHLSGGGANYNEQFF. As DNA, the CDR3 is TGTGCCAGCAGCCACCTTAGCGGCGGGGGAGCCAATTACAATGAGCAGTTCTTC.

The V call is TRBV16, the J call TRBJ2-7, with D unclear. The ends were cut back, 4 bases at V and 6 bases at J, with 16 bases in the middle. The germline gives CDR1 KGHSY, CDR2 FQNENV. The CDR3 runs 14 residues. CDR3 nucleotide sequence: TGTGCCAGCAGCCCCACTATAGTGGTAGGCGAGCAGTACTTC. Amino acids: CASSPTIVVGEQYF.

The V call is TRBV28, the J call TRBJ2-3; the D gene is possibly TRBD1 (5 bases). V gave up 5 bases and J gave up 4 bases, with 22 bases separating them. The CDR3 is 17 residues long. CDR1 and CDR2 (germline): MDHEN, SYDVKM. CDR3: CASSPSTDNSLADTQYF. CDR3 coding DNA: TGTGCCAGCAGTCCCTCGACAGACAACAGTTTGGCAGATACGCAGTATTTT.

J is TRBJ2-3 and V is TRBV6-6, with 9 bases matching TRBD1. Germline trimming cut 4 bases from V and 5 bases from J; bases unmatched to any gene: 4. The CDR3 spans 14 residues. Germline CDR1 MNHNY, CDR2 SVGAGI (reference sequence). The DNA of the CDR3 is TGTGCCAGCAGTTGGGGGGGACAGGGAGATACGCAGTATTTT. Amino acid sequence: CASSWGGQGDTQYF.

The V gene is TRBV27, the J gene TRBJ1-6; D call uncertain. V lost 4 bases, J lost 5 bases, and 6 bases lay in between. This CDR3 has 13 amino acids. Germline V gives CDR1 MNHEY, CDR2 SMNVEV (reference sequence). The CDR3 bases are TGTGCCAGCAGTTGGGCCAATAATTCACCCCTCCACTTT. Amino acids: CASSWANNSPLHF.

The CDR3: CASSRMGQSDEQYF. The DNA of the CDR3 is TGTGCCAGCAGTCGGATGGGACAGTCCGACGAGCAGTACTTC. The chain recombines TRBV6-4 with TRBJ2-7, with TRBD1 matching over 7 bases. The germline CDR1 and CDR2 sequences are MRHNA and SNTAGT. The CDR3 extends over 14 amino acids. The trim removed 5 bases at V and 5 bases at J, leaving 9 bases unmatched.

This clone was recorded once. The same CDR3 can be traced to other DNA sequences in this sample. The V call is TRBV5-4, the J call TRBJ2-5; 7 nucleotides align to TRBD2. The CDR3 has 14 residues. CDR1 is SGHNT and CDR2 is YYREEE in the germline V gene (reference sequence). The V gene end was trimmed by 0 bases and the J gene end by 2 bases; junction bases not matched to a gene: 1. The CDR3 sequence is CASSLAGGQETQYF. Written as DNA, the CDR3 is TGTGCCAGCAGCTTGGCCGGGGGGCAAGAGACCCAGTACTTC.

V and J are TRBV2 and TRBJ1-3; TRBD1 aligns across 7 bases. CDR3 length: 18 amino acids. V trimming: 1 base; J trimming: 0 bases; junction bases outside the gene matches: 9. Germline CDR1 is SNHLY and CDR2 is FYNNEI. Here the CDR3 DNA reads TGTGCCAGCAGTGAAGGGGTGGGCAGGGGGATCTCTGGAAACACCATATATTTT. Protein: CASSEGVGRGISGNTIYF.

This clone was counted only a few times. V usage is TRBV27 and J usage is TRBJ1-5; TRBD1 might be the D (5 bases). Per germline, CDR1 MNHEY and CDR2 SMNVEV (reference sequence). The CDR3 extends over 15 amino acids. Trimming left V 3 bases short and J 2 bases short, with 11 bases between. This CDR3 is CASSFQGIGNQPQHF. The CDR3 DNA reads as TGTGCCAGCAGTTTCCAGGGTATCGGCAATCAGCCCCAGCATTTT.

This clone was counted once. J is TRBJ2-5 and V is TRBV9; 12 nucleotides agree with TRBD2. Per germline, CDR1 SGDLS and CDR2 YYNGEE. The length of the CDR3 is 17 residues. The ends lost 4 bases at V and 4 bases at J; junction bases unmatched: 11. Here the CDR3 reads CASSPGLAGSAGETQYF. CDR3 coding DNA: TGTGCCAGCAGCCCGGGACTAGCGGGCTCTGCTGGAGAGACCCAGTACTTC.

The rearrangement uses TRBV11-2 and TRBJ2-1; 9 nucleotides match TRBD2. CDR1 and CDR2 (germline): SGHAT, FQNNGV. CDR3 length: 16 residues. V shed 5 bases, J shed 8 bases, and the junction held 13 bases outside the gene matches. The CDR3, as DNA: TGTGCCAGCAGCCCCTGGGGTGAGCGGGGGGCCTATGAGCAGTTCTTC. Its protein is CASSPWGERGAYEQFF.

V is TRBV6-1 and J is TRBJ2-2; 7 bases fit TRBD2. The germline CDR1 and CDR2 sequences are MNHNS and SASEGT. V shed 7 bases, J shed 7 bases, and the junction held 12 bases outside the gene matches. This CDR3 region has 15 residues. Here the CDR3 reads CASTLRGGKGGELFF. The DNA of the CDR3 is TGTGCCAGCACTCTAAGGGGAGGGAAGGGCGGGGAGCTGTTTTTT.

The rearrangement uses TRBV29-1 and TRBJ2-1; TRBD1 agrees at 10 bases. V gave up 8 bases and J gave up 4 bases; unmatched junction bases: 5. CDR3 length equals 13 residues. Germline V gene data show CDR1 as SQVTM and CDR2 as ANQGSEA. The CDR3 DNA reads as TGCAGCTTGGGACAGGGGCTTTACAATGAGCAGTTCTTC. The encoded protein is CSLGQGLYNEQFF.

V is TRBV10-3 and J is TRBJ2-3; 8 nucleotides align to TRBD2. This CDR3 is built from 16 residues. V shed 0 bases and J 2 bases; nucleotides not matched to a gene: 4. CDR1 is ENHRY and CDR2 is SYGVKD in the germline V gene. Here the CDR3 DNA reads TGTGCCATCAGTGAGTCGCTAGCGGGCCTCACAGATACGCAGTATTTT. The encoded protein is CAISESLAGLTDTQYF.

This sequence joins TRBV27 and TRBJ2-7; D is unclear. V lost 2 bases and J 0 bases, leaving 14 bases between the germline ends. The CDR3 loop spans 16 amino acids. Germline V gene lookup returns CDR1 MNHEY and CDR2 SMNVEV (reference sequence). CDR3 sequence (DNA): TGTGCCAGCAGTTTAGCCGCTTTCGAGTACTCCTACGAGCAGTACTTC. It specifies CASSLAAFEYSYEQYF.